One sample yielded the 15 T cell receptor beta chains listed below, sequenced in a study of cytomegalovirus exposure and HLA in healthy donors. PCR involved 60 Vbeta and 13 Jbeta primers. Only in-frame clones appear in the TCRdb table, and some are missing; sequencing was by immunoSEQ multiplex PCR. The sample lists about 96,000 clones, roughly 79% occurring once. The specimen sequenced was PBMCs. The receptors were gathered from a female donor in good health and CMV-seropositive.

This rearrangement joins TRBV28 to TRBJ2-7; TRBD1 matches at 9 bases. CDR1 and CDR2 (germline): MDHEN, SYDVKM. After removal of 6 bases from V and 5 bases from J, the junction contained 17 bases not matched to a gene. This CDR3 comprises 17 residues. The CDR3 bases are TGTGCCAGCAGGAATCATAAAACAGGGGGCACCTATCACGAGCAGTACTTC. This codes for CASRNHKTGGTYHEQYF.

V and J are TRBV28 and TRBJ2-7, with D possibly matching TRBD2 (6 bases). Trimming left V 3 bases short and J 6 bases short, with 6 bases between. The CDR3 is 11 amino acids. CDR1 MDHEN and CDR2 SYDVKM come from the germline V gene. The CDR3 DNA reads TGTGCCAGCAGTTTCGGGGGCGAGCAGTACTTC. As protein: CASSFGGEQYF.

This clone occurred a few times. This chain links TRBV5-1 with TRBJ2-2; D remains ambiguous. Germline CDR1 reads SGHRS; CDR2 reads YFSETQ. The CDR3 has 14 amino acids. Trimming cost V 4 bases and J 5 bases, with 12 bases left between them. DNA of the CDR3: TGCGCCAGCAGCGCTTCCTTAGATACCGGGGAGCTGTTTTTT. It codes for CASSASLDTGELFF. Variable domain in full (rest from reference TRBV5-1 and TRBJ2-2): KAGVTQTPRYLIKTRGQQVTLSCSPISGHRSVSWYQQTPGQGLQFLFEYFSETQRNKGNFPGRFSGRQFSNSRSEMNVSTLELGDSALYLCASSASLDTGELFFGEGSRLTVL.

The chain joins TRBV6-5 to TRBJ2-1, with a weak D call TRBD1 (5 bases). Trimming pared 3 bases from V and 4 bases from J, leaving 13 bases between. The length of the CDR3 is 15 residues. Looked up from germline, CDR1 is MNHEY and CDR2 is SVGAGI. The DNA of the CDR3 is TGTGCCAGCAGTTATAAAGGGGCCGGTTACAATGAGCAGTTCTTC. Translating it yields CASSYKGAGYNEQFF.

The V call is TRBV5-5, the J call TRBJ2-7; possibly TRBD1 for D (6 bases). Per germline, CDR1 SGHKS and CDR2 YYEKEE (reference sequence). The V end was cut by 0 bases, the J end by 6 bases, with 13 bases between. The CDR3 sequence is 14 residues long. The CDR3 here is CASSLEGTIREQYF. CDR3 DNA: TGTGCCAGCAGCTTGGAGGGGACAATTCGCGAGCAGTACTTC.

This CDR3 is CATSRDFGQPYEQYF. The CDR3 DNA reads as TGTGCCACCAGCAGAGATTTCGGACAGCCCTACGAGCAGTACTTC. The rearrangement uses TRBV15 and TRBJ2-7, with a tentative D call TRBD1 (6 bases). CDR3 length equals 15 residues. CDR1 is LNHNV, CDR2 YYDKDF, per germline (reference sequence). Trimming took 0 bases from V and 2 from J, leaving 11 bases between them.

Only one count was recorded for this clone. The V and J genes are TRBV7-2 and TRBJ2-2; 8 positions agree with TRBD1. Germline CDR1 reads SGHTA; CDR2 reads FQGNSA. V shed 5 bases, J shed 5 bases, and the junction held 7 bases outside the gene matches. CDR3 length: 15 residues. The CDR3 bases are TGTGCCAGCAGCGACAGGGGTGCCAGGACCGGGGAGCTGTTTTTT. Translating gives CASSDRGARTGELFF.

This sequence joins TRBV5-4 and TRBJ1-6; no clear D. V was shortened by 4 bases and J by 8 bases, with 7 bases between the two germline ends. This CDR3 contains 12 residues. Per germline, CDR1 SGHNT and CDR2 YYREEE (reference sequence). The CDR3 coding sequence is TGTGCCAGCAGCCTCCCCGATTCACCCCTCCACTTT. This codes for CASSLPDSPLHF. The full variable domain, completed using reference TRBV5-4 and TRBJ1-6, is ETGVTQSPTHLIKTRGQQVTLRCSSQSGHNTVSWYQQALGQGPQFIFQYYREEENGRGNFPPRFSGLQFPNYSSELNVNALELDDSALYLCASSLPDSPLHFGNGTRLTVT.

V usage is TRBV11-3 and J usage is TRBJ1-6; 7 nucleotides match TRBD1. CDR3 length equals 17 residues. The V gene end was trimmed by 0 bases and the J gene end by 7 bases; junction bases not matched to a gene: 9. Germline V gene data show CDR1 as SGHNT and CDR2 as YENEEA. CDR3 DNA sequence: TGTGCCAGCAGCTTAGATCTGAGGGGGCCCGGCAATTCACCCCTCCACTTT. Protein sequence: CASSLDLRGPGNSPLHF.

The chain has TRBV6-5 and TRBJ2-3; TRBD1 aligns across 8 bases. The germline V gene has CDR1 MNHEY and CDR2 SVGAGI. This CDR3 is 13 amino acids long. J gave up 7 bases and V 8 bases, and 8 bases lay outside the gene matches. The DNA for the CDR3 is TGTGCCAGCTCAGGGACAGGTGGTAATACGCAGTATTTT. Amino acids: CASSGTGGNTQYF.

This chain uses TRBV6-5 with TRBJ1-1; perhaps TRBD1 as D (6 bases). Germline CDR1 and CDR2: MNHEY and SVGAGI. Trimming cost V 5 bases and J 8 bases, with 9 bases left between them. The CDR3 is made up of 11 amino acids. The CDR3 loop reads CASSRDREAFF. In DNA form, the CDR3 reads TGTGCCAGCAGTCGAGACAGGGAAGCTTTCTTT.

V usage is TRBV9 and J usage is TRBJ1-4; D unclear. Per germline, CDR1 SGDLS and CDR2 YYNGEE. Trimming pared 3 bases from V and 6 bases from J, leaving 21 bases between. The CDR3 consists of 17 residues. The CDR3 loop is CASSGRLPGAVDEKLFF. DNA for the CDR3: TGTGCCAGCAGCGGTAGACTTCCGGGAGCAGTAGATGAAAAACTGTTTTTT.

The chain has TRBV10-3 and TRBJ2-2; 7 bases agree with TRBD2. The CDR3 totals 14 residues. Trimming cost V 6 bases and J 4 bases; bases outside gene matches: 5. CDR1 is ENHRY, CDR2 SYGVKD, per germline. Here the CDR3 reads CAIRRESGTGELFF. The DNA of the CDR3 is TGTGCCATCAGGCGGGAGTCGGGCACCGGGGAGCTGTTTTTT.

The chain combines TRBV5-1 with TRBJ2-3; 8 positions agree with TRBD2. The CDR3 is 16 residues long. Germline assignment: CDR1 SGHRS and CDR2 YFSETQ. Trimming cost V 4 bases and J 0 bases; bases outside gene matches: 7. The CDR3 sequence: CASSLLIAGSTDTQYF. CDR3 DNA: TGCGCCAGCAGCCTGCTTATAGCGGGGAGCACAGATACGCAGTATTTT.

The J gene is TRBJ1-2, the V gene TRBV30; the match to TRBD1 covers 9 bases. Germline V CDR1 and CDR2: GTSNPN, SVGIG (reference sequence). This CDR3 comprises 13 residues. The V and J ends lost 3 bases and 1 base, in that order; junction bases with no gene match: 0. This CDR3 reads CAWRTGGNYGYTF. The CDR3 coding sequence is TGTGCCTGGAGGACAGGGGGTAACTATGGCTACACCTTC.